This is a list of T cell receptor beta chains from one sample in a study of shared clonotypes between healthy human individuals. Sequencing used immunoSEQ multiplex PCR; TCRdb keeps in-frame clones, though not all of them. This table holds around 700,000 clones, approximately 75% found once. Sample: memory CD4+ T cells sorted from blood. All receptors derive from a woman aged 30 to 39 in good health. The conserved cysteine and the conserved F or W are not part of the CDR3 here. The D gene is left open where the match is weak. Expanded clones get a size class; other rows say once, few or many, or leave the size out.

ASSPSDTQY | TRBV18 | NA | few | TRBJ2-3
AWTLTGVYEQY | TRBV30 | NA | NA | TRBJ2-7
ASSRRGRGNQPQH | TRBV19 | NA | NA | TRBJ1-5
ASSLAASGSYEQY | TRBV7-9 | NA | few | TRBJ2-7
ASSPGTEYGYT | TRBV5-1 | TRBD1 | NA | TRBJ1-2
SAEYGQGVY | TRBV20-1 | TRBD1 | NA | TRBJ2-4
ASRTGTGAGQPQH | TRBV5-1 | TRBD1 | once | TRBJ1-5
ASSQTSRQGYEQY | TRBV4-1 | NA | NA | TRBJ2-7
SVAKRAFHEQY | TRBV29-1 | NA | NA | TRBJ2-7
ASSLGAGTTEQF | TRBV7-3 | TRBD2 | NA | TRBJ2-1
ASSQVGREQY | TRBV4-2 | NA | NA | TRBJ2-7
ASSLGTSGTYEQY | TRBV7-3 | TRBD2 | NA | TRBJ2-7
ASSGYTDTQY | TRBV7-2 | NA | NA | TRBJ2-3
ASSKAGSTDTQY | TRBV7-7 | TRBD2 | NA | TRBJ2-3
ASSRSTGELF | TRBV7-3 | NA | once | TRBJ2-2
AWNPAGSQETQY | TRBV30 | NA | few | TRBJ2-5
ASIKFGQGVSGNTEAF | TRBV7-9 | TRBD1 | NA | TRBJ1-1
ASSQLATYEQY | TRBV2 | NA | NA | TRBJ2-7
ASSFQRVSYNEQF | TRBV5-1 | NA | NA | TRBJ2-1
ASKPTGGANYGYT | TRBV5-1 | TRBD1 | once | TRBJ1-2
ASFKAGQPWDTQY | TRBV28 | NA | once | TRBJ2-3
ASSLDSYTDTQY | TRBV7-3 | NA | NA | TRBJ2-3
ASRGASQAETYEQY | TRBV28 | NA | NA | TRBJ2-7
AWSVLGRGNEKLF | TRBV30 | TRBD1 | NA | TRBJ1-4
ASSQGRVGNSGNTIY | TRBV4-1 | NA | NA | TRBJ1-3
ASSVDTTTPQH | TRBV9 | NA | NA | TRBJ1-5
ASSLSRQGARATEAF | TRBV7-3 | TRBD1 | NA | TRBJ1-1
ASSQIEGGGTEAF | TRBV4-2 | NA | NA | TRBJ1-1
ASRASGSGRDTGELF | TRBV2 | TRBD2 | NA | TRBJ2-2
ASSERPSGSGRDTQY | TRBV6-1 | TRBD2 | once | TRBJ2-3
ASSRGPRDTQY | TRBV5-4 | NA | NA | TRBJ2-3
ASRRTGLGNTIY | TRBV28 | TRBD1 | NA | TRBJ1-3
ASSPSTATNEKLF | TRBV18 | NA | NA | TRBJ1-4
ASSYANTLNTEAF | TRBV6-6 | NA | NA | TRBJ1-1
ASSSQNTYEQY | TRBV11-1 | NA | NA | TRBJ2-7
ASSVGDGELF | TRBV9 | NA | NA | TRBJ2-2
ASSVHEQY | TRBV6-1 | NA | NA | TRBJ2-7
ASSPPRISGANVLT | TRBV18 | NA | few | TRBJ2-6
ASSSQGQQSYEQY | TRBV28 | NA | NA | TRBJ2-7
AWSSSGTEAF | TRBV30 | NA | few | TRBJ1-1